The 18 T cell receptor beta chains presented below share a single source sample, sequenced in a study of shared clonotypes between healthy human individuals. Data came from immunoSEQ multiplex PCR; TCRdb stores just in-frame clones and leaves some out. In the table there are about 1 million clones, roughly 75% of which are singletons. The specimen was memory CD4+ T cells sorted from blood. Subset given: CD45RA-negative fraction. Source of these receptors: a man aged 18 to 29 in good health.

The genes are TRBV7-8 and TRBJ1-3, with 7 bases identical to TRBD1. The germline gives CDR1 SGHVS, CDR2 FQNEAQ. The CDR3 is 16 amino acids. V lost 3 bases to trimming and J lost 3 bases; unmatched junction nucleotides: 8. The CDR3 reads CASSFTGTVFGNTIYF. In nucleotides, the CDR3 is TGTGCCAGCAGCTTCACCGGGACAGTTTTTGGAAACACCATATATTTT.

V and J are TRBV18 and TRBJ2-3; D uncertain. From germline, CDR1 is KGHSH and CDR2 LQKENI. Trimming removed 7 bases from V and 2 bases from J, with 13 bases in between. The CDR3 is 14 amino acids. CDR3: CASFSRVATDTQYF. The CDR3 region has the DNA TGTGCCAGCTTTTCCCGGGTAGCCACAGATACGCAGTATTTT.

The V and J genes are TRBV5-1 and TRBJ2-3, with D hard to call. The length of the CDR3 is 16 residues. The V gene lost 0 bases and the J gene lost 0 bases, with 11 bases spanning the gap. From germline, CDR1 is SGHRS and CDR2 YFSETQ. The CDR3: CASSLGELLSTDTQYF. CDR3 coding DNA: TGCGCCAGCAGCTTGGGGGAACTCCTAAGCACAGATACGCAGTATTTT.

The V and J genes are TRBV4-2 and TRBJ2-1; no reliable D call. The CDR3 sequence is 12 residues long. V gave up 1 base and J gave up 10 bases, with 8 bases separating them. Per germline, CDR1 LGHNA and CDR2 YNFKEQ. CDR3 loop: CASSQAVREQFF. In nucleotides, the CDR3 is TGTGCCAGCAGCCAAGCAGTTCGAGAGCAGTTCTTC.

Comment on this clone: At the DNA level, this CDR3 is encoded by other sequences in the same sample as well. The chain recombines TRBV28 with TRBJ1-1; the D gene is possibly TRBD1 (6 bases). Germline-derived CDR1 and CDR2 are MDHEN and SYDVKM. The ends were cut back, 4 bases at V and 0 bases at J, with 12 bases in the middle. The CDR3 is 15 amino acids. The CDR3 nucleotides are TGTGCCAGCAGTTCTGACAGGTACATGAACACTGAAGCTTTCTTT. Residues: CASSSDRYMNTEAFF.

The chain is built from TRBV10-2 and TRBJ2-7; 9 nucleotides match TRBD1. CDR3 length: 15 residues. The J segment lost 1 base and the V segment lost 6 bases, leaving 7 bases of the junction unmatched. Germline assignment: CDR1 WSHSY and CDR2 SAAADI. Here the CDR3 reads CASRRDRVQSYEQYF. As DNA, the CDR3 is TGCGCCAGCAGGCGGGACAGGGTTCAGTCCTACGAGCAGTACTTC.

The chain carries TRBV2 and TRBJ2-3; D remains ambiguous. CDR1 is SNHLY and CDR2 is FYNNEI in the germline V gene. The CDR3 runs to 14 residues. Trimming took 10 bases from V and 0 from J, leaving 14 bases between them. CDR3 sequence reads: CATKTRASTDTQYF. The CDR3 coding sequence is TGTGCCACAAAGACCCGGGCTAGCACAGATACGCAGTATTTT.

On this clone: A much larger clone lies one base from this, so it may be a read error. The same CDR3 arises from other DNA sequences in this sample as well. J is TRBJ1-5 and V is TRBV18, with TRBD1 identical over 9 bases. Germline loops: CDR1 KGHSH, CDR2 LQKENI. The CDR3 runs 15 residues. J lost 2 bases, V lost 3 bases, and 2 bases had no gene match. The CDR3 spells CASSPGQGGNQPQHF. Written as DNA, the CDR3 is TGTGCCAGCTCACCGGGACAGGGAGGCAATCAGCCCCAGCATTTT.

This clone has just a few counts. This chain uses TRBV7-2 with TRBJ1-3; perhaps TRBD1 as D (5 bases). V was pared by 1 base and J by 4 bases, with 14 bases between. CDR1 is SGHTA, CDR2 FQGNSA, per germline. The CDR3 length is 16 residues. CDR3 region: CASSLEAGLAGNTIYF. The CDR3 DNA is TGTGCCAGCAGCTTAGAGGCAGGGCTGGCCGGAAACACCATATATTTT.

CDR3 sequence reads: CASSLAGRGVDTQYF. Written as DNA, the CDR3 is TGTGCCAGCAGCTTAGCGGGGAGGGGAGTGGATACGCAGTATTTT. V gene TRBV7-6 combines with J gene TRBJ2-3; 7 positions match TRBD2. The CDR3 runs 15 residues. Trimming cost V 0 bases and J 6 bases; bases outside gene matches: 6. Germline V lookup: CDR1 SGHVS, CDR2 FNYEAQ.

The table lists this clone with a few counts. The CDR3 here is CASSRGGTVNQPQHF. CDR3 coding DNA: TGTGCCAGCAGTCGGGGCGGGACGGTCAATCAGCCCCAGCATTTT. The chain is built from TRBV27 and TRBJ1-5; possibly TRBD1 for D (5 bases). V was trimmed by 5 bases and J by 3 bases, leaving 14 bases between them. The CDR3 runs to 15 residues. Per the germline V gene, CDR1 is MNHEY and CDR2 is SMNVEV (reference sequence).

The V call is TRBV23-1, the J call TRBJ1-5, with 7 nucleotides matching TRBD1. TRBV23-1 is treated as an ORF (open reading frame) with a function not yet certain. Trimming took 3 bases from V and 1 from J; bases not matched to a gene: 6. This CDR3 region has 16 residues. This CDR3 is CASSQRGHESNQPQHF. CDR3 sequence (DNA): TGCGCCAGCAGTCAGAGGGGGCACGAGAGCAATCAGCCCCAGCATTTT.

The chain is built from TRBV18 and TRBJ2-7; 9 nucleotides align to TRBD2. With 3 bases clipped from V and 4 bases from J, the junction kept 7 bases outside the gene matches. Germline CDR1 KGHSH, CDR2 LQKENI. This CDR3 has 15 amino acids. The CDR3 reads CASSPSGGYGYEQYF. The CDR3, as DNA: TGTGCCAGCTCACCGAGCGGGGGGTACGGATACGAGCAGTACTTC.

J is TRBJ2-1 and V is TRBV2; D ambiguous. The V end lost 5 bases, the J end lost 9 bases, and 8 bases lay between the germline ends. Looked up from germline, CDR1 is SNHLY and CDR2 is FYNNEI. This CDR3 is 11 amino acids long. This chain's CDR3 is CASSLSGEQFF. DNA of the CDR3: TGTGCCAGCAGTCTCTCGGGTGAGCAGTTCTTC. Based on the CDR3 plus reference TRBV2 and TRBJ2-1, the full variable domain is EPEVTQTPSHQVTQMGQEVILRCVPISNHLYFYWYRQILGQKVEFLVSFYNNEISEKSEIFDDQFSVERPDGSNFTLKIRSTKLEDSAMYFCASSLSGEQFFGPGTRLTVL.

This rearrangement joins TRBV20-1 to TRBJ1-4; 10 bases line up with TRBD1. This CDR3 contains 11 residues. Germline V CDR1 and CDR2: DFQATT, SNEGSKA (reference sequence). J lost 7 bases, V lost 7 bases, and 0 bases had no gene match. DNA of the CDR3: TGCAGTGGGGACAGGGGTGAAAAACTGTTTTTT. This sequence encodes CSGDRGEKLFF.

Worth noting for this clone: This sample also contains other DNA sequences that code for the same CDR3. This chain connects TRBV9 to TRBJ1-4; D possibly corresponds to TRBD1 (5 bases). CDR3 size: 14 residues. Germline CDR1 SGDLS, CDR2 YYNGEE. V was pared by 0 bases and J by 3 bases, with 6 bases between. The CDR3 loop reads CASSVGGANEKLFF. Here the CDR3 DNA reads TGTGCCAGCAGCGTAGGGGGGGCTAATGAAAAACTGTTTTTT.

The V and J genes are TRBV18 and TRBJ1-4; D uncertain. This CDR3 has 16 residues. Germline CDR1 KGHSH, CDR2 LQKENI. Trimming left V 3 bases short and J 4 bases short, with 15 bases between. The CDR3 DNA follows: TGTGCCAGCTCACCCGCGGCAGCAGACGTTAATGAAAAACTGTTTTTT. Translated: CASSPAAADVNEKLFF. The complete variable domain, with remaining parts taken from reference TRBV18 and TRBJ1-4, reads NAGVMQNPRHLVRRRGQEARLRCSPMKGHSHVYWYRQLPEEGLKFMVYLQKENIIDESGMPKERFSAEFPKEGPSILRIQQVVRGDSAAYFCASSPAAADVNEKLFFGSGTQLSVL.

V usage is TRBV30 and J usage is TRBJ1-3; D call uncertain. Germline loops: CDR1 GTSNPN, CDR2 SVGIG (reference sequence). V was pared by 4 bases and J by 9 bases, with 13 bases between. The CDR3 spans 12 residues. CDR3 sequence: CAWKNLGGTIYF. The CDR3 DNA reads as TGTGCCTGGAAAAATTTGGGCGGCACCATATATTTT. Together with reference TRBV30 and TRBJ1-3, the CDR3 gives the full variable domain: SQTIHQWPATLVQPVGSPLSLECTVEGTSNPNLYWYRQAAGRGLQLLFYSVGIGQISSEVPQNLSASRPQDRQFILSSKKLLLSDSGFYLCAWKNLGGTIYFGEGSWLTVV.